These 32 T cell receptor beta chains were all obtained from the same sample, sequenced in a study of shared clonotypes between healthy human individuals. Clones were sequenced by immunoSEQ multiplex PCR, and TCRdb holds only the in-frame ones, with some missing. This sample has approximately 2.5 million clones, with more than 90% found just once. The sequenced sample was naive CD4+ T cells sorted from blood. As to subset: CD45RA+ positively selected. The receptors shown here come from a man between 18 and 35 years old in good health.

Here the CDR3 DNA reads TGTGCCAGTAGTACAGCGGACAGGGCTATCGCTGAAGCTTTCTTT. This sequence encodes CASSTADRAIAEAFF. The V gene is TRBV19, the J gene TRBJ1-1; 8 bases line up with TRBD1. V dropped 4 bases and J dropped 6; count of bases not matched to a gene: 10. This CDR3 comprises 15 residues. CDR1 and CDR2 (germline): LNHDA, SQIVND (reference sequence).

For the CDR3, the DNA is TGTGCCAGTAGTATCGGTCGAAGGGATAATTCACCCCTCCACTTT. This translates into CASSIGRRDNSPLHF. This chain joins TRBV19 and TRBJ1-6; D gene uncertain. V lost 3 bases and J lost 5, with 11 bases in between. The V gene's germline CDR1 is LNHDA and CDR2 SQIVND (reference sequence). The CDR3 spans 15 residues. Drawing the rest from reference TRBV19 and TRBJ1-6, the complete variable domain is DGGITQSPKYLFRKEGQNVTLSCEQNLNHDAMYWYRQDPGQGLRLIYYSQIVNDFQKGDIAEGYSVSREKKESFPLTVTSAQKNPTAFYLCASSIGRRDNSPLHFGNGTRLTVT.

The rearrangement joins TRBV5-5 to TRBJ2-2; D call uncertain. Germline loops: CDR1 SGHKS, CDR2 YYEKEE (reference sequence). The length of the CDR3 is 13 residues. V was shortened by 4 bases and J by 5 bases, with 9 bases between the two germline ends. DNA for the CDR3: TGTGCCAGCAGCCTGCCAGGAACCGGGGAGCTGTTTTTT. This codes for CASSLPGTGELFF.

This clone was seen just once. V usage is TRBV19 and J usage is TRBJ1-4; 7 bases align to TRBD1. The CDR3 is made up of 14 amino acids. The ends lost 5 bases at V and 9 bases at J; junction bases unmatched: 9. From germline, CDR1 is LNHDA and CDR2 SQIVND (reference sequence). CDR3 protein: CASSFSGTEQKLFF. DNA of the CDR3: TGTGCCAGTAGTTTTTCCGGGACAGAACAAAAACTGTTTTTT.

The genes are TRBV11-2 and TRBJ2-1; 7 bases agree with TRBD1. V was pared by 1 base and J by 4 bases, with 7 bases of the junction left unmatched. The CDR3 runs 16 residues. CDR1 and CDR2 (germline): SGHAT, FQNNGV. CDR3 sequence: CASSLGSGTVYNEQFF. CDR3 DNA: TGTGCCAGCAGCTTAGGATCCGGGACAGTGTACAATGAGCAGTTCTTC.

The V gene is TRBV11-2, the J gene TRBJ1-4, with a tentative D call TRBD1 (6 bases). This CDR3 is built from 13 residues. Germline values: CDR1 SGHAT, CDR2 FQNNGV. The V gene lost 4 bases and the J gene lost 7 bases, with 10 bases spanning the gap. In DNA, the CDR3 is TGTGCCAGCAGCTCCGGGGGCAGTGAAAAACTGTTTTTT. It translates to CASSSGGSEKLFF.

The genes are TRBV11-2 and TRBJ2-1, with TRBD1 matching over 9 bases. Germline CDR1 SGHAT, CDR2 FQNNGV. There are 17 residues in the CDR3. The ends lost 6 bases at V and 0 bases at J; junction bases unmatched: 9. For the CDR3, the DNA is TGTGCCAGCAGTCTAAGGACAGGGGTAATCTCCTACAATGAGCAGTTCTTC. This translates into CASSLRTGVISYNEQFF.

A single count supports this clone. Other DNA sequences in this specimen translate into the identical CDR3. This chain joins TRBV6-5 and TRBJ1-1; a weak D match, TRBD1 (5 bases). The CDR3 has 13 amino acids. CDR1 and CDR2 from the germline V gene are MNHEY and SVGAGI. The V gene lost 0 bases and the J gene lost 4 bases, with 6 bases spanning the gap. The CDR3 region is CASSYSGATEAFF. In DNA form, the CDR3 reads TGTGCCAGCAGTTACTCCGGGGCCACTGAAGCTTTCTTT.

This clone was recorded once. Additional DNA sequences in this sample encode the identical CDR3. The V and J genes are TRBV12-5 and TRBJ2-5; TRBD2 is a possible D gene (5 bases). The germline CDR1 and CDR2 sequences are LGHNT and FRNRAP. The germline V and J ends were trimmed by 2 bases and 5 bases, with 15 bases remaining between them. CDR3 length equals 15 residues. CDR3 residues: CASGLPSPATETQYF. The CDR3 DNA follows: TGTGCTAGTGGTTTGCCTAGCCCAGCCACGGAGACCCAGTACTTC.

This clone came up once. The rearrangement joins TRBV18 to TRBJ2-1, with 14 bases matching TRBD2. Germline CDR1 is KGHSH and CDR2 is LQKENI. The V and J ends lost 4 bases and 15 bases, in that order; junction bases with no gene match: 8. This CDR3 contains 14 residues. CDR3 sequence: CASSLGTSGSIAFF. The CDR3 region has the DNA TGTGCCAGCTCACTAGGGACTAGCGGGAGTATTGCGTTCTTC.

The genes are TRBV19 and TRBJ2-7; no definite D call. The length of the CDR3 is 13 residues. Deletions cut 3 bases from V and 2 bases from J, with 8 bases between. In germline, CDR1 is LNHDA, CDR2 SQIVND (reference sequence). The CDR3 sequence is CASSMSAAYEQYF. As DNA, the CDR3 is TGTGCCAGTAGTATGTCCGCAGCCTACGAGCAGTACTTC.

The V gene is TRBV5-1, the J gene TRBJ2-3; D is ambiguous. This CDR3 has 13 residues. Between the trimmed V and J ends, which lost 4 bases and 4 bases, there was a span of 10 bases. Germline V lookup: CDR1 SGHRS, CDR2 YFSETQ. Here the CDR3 DNA reads TGCGCCAGCAGCCGCGGAACGGCAGATACGCAGTATTTT. It is translated as CASSRGTADTQYF. The whole variable domain, filled in from reference TRBV5-1 and TRBJ2-3, reads KAGVTQTPRYLIKTRGQQVTLSCSPISGHRSVSWYQQTPGQGLQFLFEYFSETQRNKGNFPGRFSGRQFSNSRSEMNVSTLELGDSALYLCASSRGTADTQYFGPGTRLTVL.

J is TRBJ2-7 and V is TRBV11-1; no definite D call. V was cut by 5 bases and J by 3 bases, with 11 bases left in between. The CDR3 has 13 amino acids. Germline CDR1 reads SGHAT; CDR2 reads FQDESV (reference sequence). The CDR3 DNA reads as TGTGCCAGCAGCGTAAATACGGGCTACGAGCAGTACTTC. Its protein product is CASSVNTGYEQYF.

In regard to this clone: Other DNA sequences of this sample code for an identical CDR3. The genes are TRBV5-1 and TRBJ2-3; TRBD1 matches 9 bases. Germline V gives CDR1 SGHRS, CDR2 YFSETQ. J was trimmed by 3 bases and V by 8 bases; bases with no gene match: 4. This CDR3 is 13 amino acids long. This CDR3 is CASTGGATDTQYF. Written as DNA, the CDR3 is TGCGCCAGTACAGGGGGCGCGACAGATACGCAGTATTTT. The variable domain in full, completed from reference TRBV5-1 and TRBJ2-3, reads KAGVTQTPRYLIKTRGQQVTLSCSPISGHRSVSWYQQTPGQGLQFLFEYFSETQRNKGNFPGRFSGRQFSNSRSEMNVSTLELGDSALYLCASTGGATDTQYFGPGTRLTVL.

In its sample, this clone was seen a few times. The CDR3 DNA sequence: TGTGCCAGCTCCAACAGGAATCAGCCCCAGCATTTT. Amino acids: CASSNRNQPQHF. The V gene is TRBV6-5, the J gene TRBJ1-5, with a weak D call TRBD1 (5 bases). V was pared by 8 bases and J by 4 bases, with 9 bases between. CDR1 and CDR2 from the germline V gene are MNHEY and SVGAGI. This CDR3 has 12 amino acids.

A remark on this clone: This same CDR3 is encoded by further DNA sequences in the sample. This chain uses TRBV9 with TRBJ2-7; D unclear. Germline CDR1 reads SGDLS; CDR2 reads YYNGEE. The V end was cut by 0 bases, the J end by 3 bases, with 7 bases between. This CDR3 comprises 13 residues. DNA for the CDR3: TGTGCCAGCAGCGTAGGTCCAGACTACGAGCAGTACTTC. As protein: CASSVGPDYEQYF. The variable domain in full, completed from reference TRBV9 and TRBJ2-7, reads DSGVTQTPKHLITATGQRVTLRCSPRSGDLSVYWYQQSLDQGLQFLIQYYNGEERAKGNILERFSAQQFPDLHSELNLSSLELGDSALYFCASSVGPDYEQYFGPGTRLTVT.

This clone has only a few counts. The rearrangement joins TRBV6-1 to TRBJ1-6; unclear D gene. Germline V gene data show CDR1 as MNHNS and CDR2 as SASEGT. This CDR3 spans 12 amino acids. V gave up 3 bases and J gave up 8 bases, with 5 bases separating them. CDR3 sequence reads: CASSDGDSPLHF. DNA of the CDR3: TGTGCCAGCAGTGATGGGGATTCACCCCTCCACTTT.

The rearrangement links TRBV7-2 to TRBJ1-2; unclear D gene. The CDR3 contains 14 residues. Trimming took off 0 bases at V and 5 bases at J, with 10 bases between the two ends. Germline CDR1 reads SGHTA; CDR2 reads FQGNSA. The CDR3, as DNA: TGTGCCAGCAGCTTAGCGGAGCAGGCTTATGGCTACACCTTC. Translating gives CASSLAEQAYGYTF.

CDR3 nucleotide sequence: TGTGGCTCTAGGGGGCTTGCTGGAAACACCATATATTTT. Encoded protein: CGSRGLAGNTIYF. V gene TRBV27 combines with J gene TRBJ1-3; 7 bases agree with TRBD1. CDR3 length equals 13 residues. From germline, CDR1 is MNHEY and CDR2 SMNVEV (reference sequence).

The chain is built from TRBV5-1 and TRBJ1-6; 8 nucleotides match TRBD1. Germline V gene data show CDR1 as SGHRS and CDR2 as YFSETQ. The trim removed 3 bases at V and 7 bases at J, leaving 6 bases unmatched. The CDR3 sequence is 15 residues long. CDR3 region: CASSSVTGANSPLHF. CDR3 in DNA: TGCGCCAGCAGCTCCGTGACAGGGGCCAATTCACCCCTCCACTTT.

The chain recombines TRBV9 with TRBJ2-2; 7 bases line up with TRBD1. The CDR3 is 18 amino acids. J was trimmed by 5 bases and V by 0 bases; bases with no gene match: 13. Germline V gene lookup returns CDR1 SGDLS and CDR2 YYNGEE. The CDR3 DNA reads as TGTGCCAGCAGCGTAGCTCTATTAACAGGGGTGTATACCGGGGAGCTGTTTTTT. Translating it yields CASSVALLTGVYTGELFF.

The CDR3 here is CATSREAGNQPQHF. The CDR3 DNA follows: TGTGCCACCAGCAGAGAAGCGGGGAATCAGCCCCAGCATTTT. The chain carries TRBV15 and TRBJ1-5; D remains unclear. CDR1 and CDR2 (germline): LNHNV, YYDKDF (reference sequence). This CDR3 is 14 amino acids long. V dropped 0 bases and J dropped 4 bases, with 7 bases sitting between them.

This chain uses TRBV27 with TRBJ2-2; D is undetermined. This CDR3 is built from 13 residues. Trimming took off 6 bases at V and 7 bases at J, with 12 bases between the two ends. Germline V lookup: CDR1 MNHEY, CDR2 SMNVEV (reference sequence). CDR3 coding DNA: TGTGCCAGCAGCCCAGCATGGGGCGGGGAGCTGTTTTTT. Translating it yields CASSPAWGGELFF.

The chain recombines TRBV18 with TRBJ1-6; D is perhaps TRBD1 (5 bases). Germline V gene sequence: CDR1 KGHSH, CDR2 LQKENI. The CDR3 is 14 residues long. Trimming stripped 5 bases from V and 7 bases from J, with 12 bases between. Here the CDR3 reads CASSGSGTNSPLHF. In DNA, the CDR3 is TGTGCCAGCTCAGGGTCAGGGACGAATTCACCCCTCCACTTT.

The J gene is TRBJ1-1, the V gene TRBV29-1; D is undetermined. Between the trimmed V and J ends, which lost 5 bases and 7 bases, there was a span of 8 bases. The CDR3 runs 10 residues. Germline V CDR1 and CDR2: SQVTM, ANQGSEA. The CDR3 DNA reads as TGCAGCGTTACCGAGCGTGAAGCTTTCTTT. Its protein is CSVTEREAFF.

In DNA form, the CDR3 reads TGTGCCAGCATGACAGGGGGCAAGAACACTGAAGCTTTCTTT. This sequence encodes CASMTGGKNTEAFF. The chain has TRBV28 and TRBJ1-1; 10 bases agree with TRBD1. The CDR3 contains 14 residues. CDR1 and CDR2 (germline): MDHEN, SYDVKM. V gave up 7 bases and J gave up 1 base; unmatched junction bases: 3.

The rearrangement links TRBV27 to TRBJ2-4; D call uncertain. Looked up from germline, CDR1 is MNHEY and CDR2 is SMNVEV (reference sequence). This CDR3 comprises 14 residues. The V end lost 6 bases, the J end lost 0 bases, and 9 bases lay between the germline ends. Here the CDR3 DNA reads TGTGCCAGCAGCACGCAGTTAGCCAAAAACATTCAGTACTTC. It yields the protein CASSTQLAKNIQYF.

The sample holds a few counts of this clone. The identical CDR3 is also encoded by other nucleotide sequences in the sample. DNA of the CDR3: TGCAGCGGCGGACAGGGGGACACTGAAGCTTTCTTT. Translating gives CSGGQGDTEAFF. The J gene is TRBJ1-1, the V gene TRBV29-1; TRBD1 agrees at 10 bases. This CDR3 is 12 amino acids long. Trimming took 7 bases from V and 3 from J; bases not matched to a gene: 2. Germline CDR1 is SQVTM and CDR2 is ANQGSEA.

V usage is TRBV6-1 and J usage is TRBJ2-3; the match to TRBD2 covers 7 bases. V was pared by 4 bases and J by 6 bases, with 10 bases of the junction left unmatched. The CDR3 covers 15 residues. Germline CDR1 and CDR2: MNHNS and SASEGT. CDR3 DNA sequence: TGTGCCAGCAGTGGGAACCTAGCGGAAAGGGATACGCAGTATTTT. It is translated as CASSGNLAERDTQYF.

This clone has a single count. V is TRBV5-4 and J is TRBJ1-1; D is uncertain. The V gene lost 0 bases and the J gene lost 3 bases, with 9 bases spanning the gap. The CDR3 sequence is 14 residues long. The V gene's germline CDR1 is SGHNT and CDR2 YYREEE (reference sequence). The DNA for the CDR3 is TGTGCCAGCAGCTTGGAAGGGAGGGACACTGAAGCTTTCTTT. Protein sequence: CASSLEGRDTEAFF.

Only one count was recorded for this clone. The rearrangement links TRBV6-1 to TRBJ2-5, with a possible D match to TRBD2 (5 bases). Trimming stripped 4 bases from V and 5 bases from J, with 14 bases between. CDR1 and CDR2 (germline): MNHNS, SASEGT. This CDR3 spans 14 amino acids. In DNA form, the CDR3 reads TGTGCCAGCAGTGTAGCGACGGCCAGGGAGACCCAGTACTTC. Its translation is CASSVATARETQYF.

The chain has TRBV7-2 and TRBJ2-7, with 9 positions matching TRBD1. From germline, CDR1 is SGHTA and CDR2 FQGNSA. This CDR3 is 15 amino acids long. Trimming cost V 4 bases and J 2 bases; bases outside gene matches: 6. The CDR3 coding sequence is TGTGCCAGCAGCTCCCTACAGGGGGCCCCCTACGAGCAGTACTTC. This translates into CASSSLQGAPYEQYF.